This T cell receptor beta chain appears in the sequencing data of a study of cytomegalovirus exposure and HLA in healthy donors (dated by TCRdb to the late 2010s). Broadly, across the study: According to an earlier analysis of a few hundred of the donors, some 170 million T cells yielded 117 million unique TCR beta sequences and about 300 Gb of sequence data. Donor age, sex, ethnicity and CMV serostatus were collected together with the repertoire data. Roughly 310 gigabases of sequencing data and 78 million or so unique TCR sequences were included in an early release covering 500 to 750 HLA-typed donors. Rather than using new phenotypic data, the later analysis identified candidate immune exposures from TCR beta sequences and from how often those sequences occurred across donors. To predict cytomegalovirus infection status, the study brought together high-throughput TCR immunosequencing, statistical association of individual TCRs with disease status, and machine learning. A later genetic analysis took genome-wide SNP genotypes for about 65% of the roughly 670 donors and used that subset as a discovery cohort. The T cell repertoires of several hundred subjects were profiled by immunosequencing and related to cytomegalovirus serostatus. The number of typed donors differed by locus: about 620-640 for A, B, C, DRB1 and DQB1; approximately 530 for DQA1; approximately 600 for DPA1; and about 450 for DPB1. An earlier analysis of around 580 of the donors used high-throughput TCR beta sequencing to judge whether each TCR beta V gene segment behaved as functional or pseudogenic. A later analysis re-analyzed previously published TCR beta repertoires from roughly 630 donors and added high-resolution HLA genotyping to study TCR occurrence patterns. The study was designed to test whether signatures of past pathogen exposure could be identified by cataloging public T cell receptors. Of the 350 to 450 genotyped donors, 75% to 85% were placed in the genetic ancestry cluster associated with self-reported Caucasian donors. HLA typing included class I and class II loci at four-digit resolution. On average, around 240,000 unique TCR beta nucleotide sequences were sequenced per donor among a few hundred genotyped donors of the cohort, with about 19% of those sequences being non-productive. Besides the first cohort of around 670 subjects, a separate validation cohort made up of over 95 different subjects was used. All discovery cohort repertoires had been generated on a single sequencing platform. Four or five DR-DQ haplotypes were treated as single units for association and clustering because of strong linkage in the cohort.

Broad study findings and their caveats: CMV serostatus was the only immune exposure information available for the cohort. A further reported finding was that TCR beta sequences accurately predicted the HLA-A and HLA-B alleles for most subjects in the first cohort. The authors suggested that the approach could potentially be extended to other disease states and immunological phenotypes. Because counts were too low, more than 15 rarely observed V segments, including chromosome 9 orphons, were left out of the earlier analysis of approximately 580 of the donors. In a later analysis, about 16,000 TCR beta sequences were associated with specific HLA alleles at a false discovery rate of 0.05. According to a later analysis, parvovirus B19, influenza, CMV and Epstein-Barr virus appeared linked to several top co-occurrence clusters. The classifier was reported to diagnose cytomegalovirus status with high specificity and sensitivity in both the original and validation cohorts. A later genetic analysis reported fewer N-insertions in productive TCRs among donors in an Asian-associated ancestry cluster than the roughly 690-donor mean. In a later analysis, HLA-associated TCR beta chains were found to be more clonally expanded and to have lower generation probabilities than equally common non-associated chains. When HLA alleles, especially DR and DQ, strongly co-occurred, attributing TCR associations to individual alleles was difficult. The 87-base-pair reads could not distinguish some IMGT-functional V segments, including TRBV6-2 and TRBV6-3, so those segments were excluded. HLA typing was unavailable for some donors at each locus, so association tests used only the typed subset. Most TCR sequences were observed very rarely across donors, whereas some public TCRs were present in many individuals. In this cohort, only TCR beta chains were sequenced, and detectable features were limited by the absence of alpha or paired-chain data. Linkage disequilibrium might explain the correlated functional status among segregating V segments, but an unknown experimental factor could not be ruled out. The study listed 150 to 200 TCR beta chains as associated with cytomegalovirus. According to a later analysis, most CMV-associated TCR beta chains appeared to be HLA-restricted, and the HLA associations seemed to be driven largely by CMV exposure. According to a later analysis, TCR association rates differed among HLA loci, with DRB1 alleles showing the most associated TCRs and HLA-C alleles showing the fewest. Broadly in line with IMGT annotations, most TCR beta V segments showed up in productive rearrangements about 87% or about 30% of the time in an earlier analysis of roughly 590 of the donors. A cluster of highly shared sequence variants was judged likely to be a technical artifact of the sequencing pipeline. The presence/absence analyses assumed that sequencing depth was roughly uniform across donors, and that assumption may not be true. Three of the identified cytomegalovirus-associated TCR beta chains were confirmed in vitro to be specific for cytomegalovirus antigens. An association between a missense DCLRE1C variant and V-gene and J-gene trimming of TCR beta chains was found in a later genetic analysis and replicated in an independent cohort.

In total, about 650 healthy bone marrow donors made up the cohort. At the time of sampling, every cohort member was nominally healthy, though immune exposures that went unrecorded were likely present. The donor was CMV seropositive and was included in the group of 270 or so seropositive cohort members. A peripheral blood sample was collected from each donor, and TCR beta sequencing was performed on peripheral blood mononuclear cells. Genomic DNA extraction from the blood cell samples was performed with the Qiagen DNeasy Blood Extraction Kit. Libraries were made using the immunoSEQ multiplex PCR assay. For the multiplex PCR, a mixture combining 60 forward primers for TCR Vbeta segments and 13 reverse primers for TCR Jbeta segments was used. Amplification of the CDR3 region of rearranged TCR beta genes was performed with a multiplex PCR assay on genomic DNA. On the Illumina HiSeq System, the amplified TCR beta libraries were sequenced as 87-base-pair reads. As for how the authors treated the data: In a later analysis, tens of millions of unique TCR beta chains were counted across the approximately 640 repertoires, and roughly 11 million of these chains were shared by at least two donors. A nearest-neighbor algorithm error-corrected the raw reads and collapsed the reads into unique sequences, merging closely related sequences to remove PCR and sequencing errors. To assign V, D and J gene segments, CDR3 sequences were aligned to IMGT reference sequences. For a sequence to be retained, a match of at least six nucleotides to both a V gene segment and a J gene segment was required. Rearrangements were called productive when the CDR3 lacked stop codons and stayed in frame with V and J; all others were non-productive. CDR3 was defined according to IMGT convention as the region running from the second conserved V-encoded cysteine to the conserved J-encoded phenylalanine. In an earlier analysis of approximately 500 of the donors, sequences lacking an unambiguous match to a single V gene segment were excluded. An earlier analysis of about 590 of the donors classified V segments as functional when productive rearrangements were above 56.7% and as segregating when the standard deviation between donors was above 5%. A statistical classification framework was developed to diagnose cytomegalovirus status using the catalog of TCR beta chain sequences. A later analysis assigned V and J genes by comparing TCR nucleotide sequences with IMGT/GENE-DB human TR gene sequences. A later analysis assigned CDR3 sequences and most-parsimonious VDJ recombination scenarios with the TCRdist pipeline. In a later analysis, each TCR beta chain was defined by its CDR3 amino acid sequence together with its V-gene family, and reads without a unique V-gene family were excluded. To address suspected cross-contamination and a sequencing artifact, a later analysis removed some 620 highly shared, low-generation-probability nucleotide sequences. In a later analysis, a clonal expansion index for each public chain was calculated from normalized within-repertoire ranks of inferred template counts. A later analysis computed generation probabilities with a VDJ recombination model fitted to out-of-frame rearrangements, and checked the results against IGoR. Hypergeometric tests were used in a later analysis to score TCR-TCR, TCR-HLA and TCR-CMV co-occurrence, with a repertoire-size bias correction applied to the TCR pairs. False discovery rates were estimated in a later analysis by permuting HLA or CMV assignments 20 times. In a later analysis, co-occurring TCRs were grouped using DBSCAN, with TCRdist sequence similarity added in when clustering inside HLA-allele-positive subsets. Repertoires with fewer than 30,000 or more than 120,000 public chains, plus five repertoires with anomalous nucleotide sharing, were excluded from co-occurrence clustering. As stored in TCRdb, this immuneACCESS dataset retains in-frame rearrangements with V and J assigned. A fraction of the clones does not appear; measured against another copy, unresolved V genes explain less than half of the discrepancy, and the remainder lacks a known reason. V, J and clone size derive from that table, while D and trimming were established from the DNA sequence. The sample table lists 300,000 or so clones, approximately 85% of them with a count of one. Roughly 2% of the sample lies in the top ten.

Notes on this clone: The target of this receptor is not known. The record has no base qualities; no much larger clone is one base away.

V is clipped by 6 bases and J by 0 bases, and the sequence between their germline boundaries is 12 bases long. CDR1 MNHEY and CDR2 SVGAGI are derived from the germline V gene. Inclusive of the bounding cysteine and phenylalanine, the CDR3 is 15 residues long. The retained sequence is limited to the CDR3, 45 bases, with the frame set at the first base. What was sequenced was PBMCs. Recombination connected TRBV6-5 to TRBJ2-1; the D gene is perhaps TRBD2, from 5 matching bases. This receptor was obtained from a woman aged 40-49 years in good health and CMV-seropositive. CDR3 loop: CASRSLGSSYNEQFF. The sequenced DNA is TGTGCCAGCAGATCCTTGGGGAGCTCCTACAATGAGCAGTTCTTC.